The rows below give T cell receptor beta chains drawn from one sample of a study of shared clonotypes between healthy human individuals. The repertoire was sequenced with immunoSEQ multiplex PCR; TCRdb's copy has only in-frame clones and lacks some. The sample contains roughly 510,000 clones, roughly 79% of which appear only once. Material for sequencing was PBMCs. The receptors come from a woman in her 40s in good health. Some clones in this sample may be carry-over from other donors' samples. Each CDR3 is given with its conserved first and last residue. The D gene is left open where the match is weak. A clone size is listed for some rows: how often the clone was seen (once, few, many), or a class if it is expanded.

j_call: TRBJ1-1; clone_size: .; d_call: .; v_call: TRBV7-2; cdr3_nt: TGTGCCAGCAGCTTAACAGCCGTTATGAACACTGAAGCTTTCTTT; cdr3_aa: CASSLTAVMNTEAFF
j_call: TRBJ1-2; clone_size: many; d_call: TRBD1; v_call: TRBV6-5; cdr3_nt: TGTGCCAGCAGTTACTCCCCAGGGGGAGAATATGATGGCTACACCTTC; cdr3_aa: CASSYSPGGEYDGYTF
j_call: TRBJ2-7; clone_size: .; d_call: .; v_call: TRBV30; cdr3_nt: TGTGCCTGGAGGAGGCACGGCGGGAACGAGCAGTACTTC; cdr3_aa: CAWRRHGGNEQYF
j_call: TRBJ2-3; clone_size: once; d_call: .; v_call: TRBV5-8; cdr3_nt: TGTGCCAGCACCCCGGGGGACCGGAGCACAGATACGCAGTATTTT; cdr3_aa: CASTPGDRSTDTQYF
j_call: TRBJ1-1; clone_size: .; d_call: .; v_call: TRBV5-1; cdr3_nt: TGCGCCAGCGCAGCGACACAGCAATTGAACACTGAAGCTTTCTTT; cdr3_aa: CASAATQQLNTEAFF
j_call: TRBJ1-2; clone_size: .; d_call: TRBD1; v_call: TRBV4-3; cdr3_nt: TGCGCCAGCAGCTCGGGACAGTTCGGCTATGGCTACACCTTC; cdr3_aa: CASSSGQFGYGYTF
j_call: TRBJ2-3; clone_size: .; d_call: TRBD2; v_call: TRBV6-6; cdr3_nt: TGTGCCAGCAGCCCCGTCCGACTAGCAGGCACAGATACGCAGTATTTT; cdr3_aa: CASSPVRLAGTDTQYF
j_call: TRBJ2-5; clone_size: .; d_call: .; v_call: TRBV7-6; cdr3_nt: TGTGCCAGCAGCTTACTTCGTCGGGGTATAGAGACCCAGTACTTC; cdr3_aa: CASSLLRRGIETQYF
j_call: TRBJ2-1; clone_size: .; d_call: .; v_call: TRBV29-1; cdr3_nt: TGCAGCGTGCATAGCGGCTCCTACAATGAGCAGTTCTTC; cdr3_aa: CSVHSGSYNEQFF
j_call: TRBJ2-7; clone_size: .; d_call: TRBD1; v_call: TRBV2; cdr3_nt: TGTGCCAGCAGTGAAATAGGACAGGCTGACGAGCAGTACTTC; cdr3_aa: CASSEIGQADEQYF
j_call: TRBJ2-1; clone_size: once; d_call: .; v_call: TRBV7-3; cdr3_nt: TGTGCCAGCAGTCTTGAAACCGGGACAATCAATGAGCAGTTCTTC; cdr3_aa: CASSLETGTINEQFF
j_call: TRBJ2-5; clone_size: .; d_call: .; v_call: TRBV27; cdr3_nt: TGTGCCAGCAGTCAACGGTCAGGTGAGACCCAGTACTTC; cdr3_aa: CASSQRSGETQYF
j_call: TRBJ2-7; clone_size: .; d_call: .; v_call: TRBV19; cdr3_nt: TGTGCCAGTAGTCCCCAAGGATCGGGACTCACCTACGAGCAGTACTTC; cdr3_aa: CASSPQGSGLTYEQYF
j_call: TRBJ2-5; clone_size: .; d_call: .; v_call: TRBV5-1; cdr3_nt: TGCGCCAGCAGCCCGGGACACCTCCAAGAGACCCAGTACTTC; cdr3_aa: CASSPGHLQETQYF
j_call: TRBJ2-3; clone_size: .; d_call: .; v_call: TRBV6-1; cdr3_nt: TGTGCCAGCAGTGGATCAGGTGTTTTCACAGATACGCAGTATTTT; cdr3_aa: CASSGSGVFTDTQYF
j_call: TRBJ2-1; clone_size: .; d_call: TRBD1; v_call: TRBV27; cdr3_nt: TGTGCCAGCCTCACTACCGGGACAGGGTCCTATGAGCAGTTCTTC; cdr3_aa: CASLTTGTGSYEQFF
j_call: TRBJ2-1; clone_size: .; d_call: .; v_call: TRBV19; cdr3_nt: TGTGCCAGTAGTATACGGGAGAGCTCCTACAATGAGCAGTTCTTC; cdr3_aa: CASSIRESSYNEQFF
j_call: TRBJ1-2; clone_size: .; d_call: .; v_call: TRBV10-3; cdr3_nt: TGTGCCATCAGTGAGGGCAGCCCTAACTATGGCTACACCTTC; cdr3_aa: CAISEGSPNYGYTF
j_call: TRBJ2-7; clone_size: .; d_call: .; v_call: TRBV9; cdr3_nt: TGTGCCAGCAGCGTAGGGCCAGGGCCCTACGAGCAGTACTTC; cdr3_aa: CASSVGPGPYEQYF
j_call: TRBJ1-5; clone_size: once; d_call: .; v_call: TRBV15; cdr3_nt: TGTGCCACCAGCAGGGTAGGGGCACCAAGAAAGCCCCAGCATTTT; cdr3_aa: CATSRVGAPRKPQHF